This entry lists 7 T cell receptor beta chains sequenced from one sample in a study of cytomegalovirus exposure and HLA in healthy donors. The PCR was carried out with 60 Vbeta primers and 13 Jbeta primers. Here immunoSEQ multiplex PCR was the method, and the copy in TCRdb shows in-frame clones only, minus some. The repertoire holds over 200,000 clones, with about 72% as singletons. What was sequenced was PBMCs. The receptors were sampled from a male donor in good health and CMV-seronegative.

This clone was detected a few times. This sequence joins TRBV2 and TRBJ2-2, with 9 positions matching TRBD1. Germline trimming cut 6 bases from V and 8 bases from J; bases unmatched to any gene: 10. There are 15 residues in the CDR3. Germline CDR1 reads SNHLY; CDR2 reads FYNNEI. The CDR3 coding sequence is TGTGCCAGCAGCATAGAAGGACAGGGGTTGGGGGAGCTGTTTTTT. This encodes CASSIEGQGLGELFF.

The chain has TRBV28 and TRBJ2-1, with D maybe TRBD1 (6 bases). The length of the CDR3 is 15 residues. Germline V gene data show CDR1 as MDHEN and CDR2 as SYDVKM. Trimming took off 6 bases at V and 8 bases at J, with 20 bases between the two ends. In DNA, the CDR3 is TGTGCCAGCAGGAGAGGGGGAACGCCTGTACATGAGCAGTTCTTC. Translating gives CASRRGGTPVHEQFF.

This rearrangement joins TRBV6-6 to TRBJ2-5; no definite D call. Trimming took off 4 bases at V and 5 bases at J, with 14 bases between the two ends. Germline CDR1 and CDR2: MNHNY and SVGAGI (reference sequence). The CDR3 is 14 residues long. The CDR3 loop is CASSSPETQETQYF. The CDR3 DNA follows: TGTGCCAGCAGTTCCCCCGAGACACAGGAGACCCAGTACTTC.

The CDR3 bases are TGTGCCAGCAGCTTAGTTCAGGGTAGTGGAGAGACCCAGTACTTC. It yields the protein CASSLVQGSGETQYF. The rearrangement links TRBV7-9 to TRBJ2-5; TRBD1 is a possible D gene (5 bases). V lost 1 base, J lost 4 bases, and 13 bases lay in between. Germline-derived CDR1 and CDR2 are SEHNR and FQNEAQ (reference sequence). This CDR3 is built from 15 residues.

CDR3 loop: CASSPAGGSNQPQHF. The CDR3 coding sequence is TGCGCCAGCAGCCCCGCAGGGGGAAGCAATCAGCCCCAGCATTTT. J is TRBJ1-5 and V is TRBV5-1; 7 bases fit TRBD1. V lost 4 bases and J lost 1; bases outside the gene matches: 5. The CDR3 consists of 15 residues. Germline values: CDR1 SGHRS, CDR2 YFSETQ. Supplemented by reference TRBV5-1 and TRBJ1-5, the full variable domain reads KAGVTQTPRYLIKTRGQQVTLSCSPISGHRSVSWYQQTPGQGLQFLFEYFSETQRNKGNFPGRFSGRQFSNSRSEMNVSTLELGDSALYLCASSPAGGSNQPQHFGDGTRLSIL.

CDR3 bases: TGCGCCAGCAGCCCAAGTCGGGGGAGCGAGGAGACCCAGTACTTC. This gives the protein CASSPSRGSEETQYF. The V gene is TRBV4-1, the J gene TRBJ2-5; tentative D call: TRBD2 (6 bases). This CDR3 has 15 amino acids. CDR1 MGHRA and CDR2 YSYEKL come from the germline V gene. The V gene lost 4 bases and the J gene lost 5 bases, with 17 bases spanning the gap.

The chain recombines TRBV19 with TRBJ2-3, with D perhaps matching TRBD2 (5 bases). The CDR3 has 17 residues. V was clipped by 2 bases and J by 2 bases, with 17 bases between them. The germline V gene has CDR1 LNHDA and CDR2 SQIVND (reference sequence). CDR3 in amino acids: CASSILASSAPTDTQYF. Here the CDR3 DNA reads TGTGCCAGTAGTATACTAGCCAGCTCGGCGCCCACAGATACGCAGTATTTT.